These T cell receptor beta chains were read from a single sample in a study of beta chain features in type 1 diabetes. Here immunoSEQ multiplex PCR was the method, and the copy in TCRdb shows in-frame clones only, minus some. The sample has around 500,000 clones, approximately 31% seen once. Sequenced sample: naive CD4+ T cells from blood. These receptors were collected from a man in his late teens or twenties in good health. Both conserved end residues are part of each CDR3. The order of the fields is clone size, J gene, D gene, V gene, CDR3 DNA, CDR3 protein. A D gene is named only where the DNA matches it firmly. A clone size is listed for some rows: how often the clone was seen (once, few, many), or a class if it is expanded.

>.|TRBJ2-3|.|TRBV30
TGTGCCTGGAGTAAGGGCTTTAGCACAGATACGCAGTATTTT
CAWSKGFSTDTQYF
>few|TRBJ2-6|.|TRBV5-1
TGCGCCAGCAGCTTGGCGGGGCTTGGGGCCAACGTCCTGACTTTC
CASSLAGLGANVLTF
>few|TRBJ2-5|.|TRBV7-2
TGTGCCAGCAGCCCGCAGTTGGCAGATCAAGAGACCCAGTACTTC
CASSPQLADQETQYF
>.|TRBJ2-3|.|TRBV9
TGTGCCAGCAGCGCGGGGGGCCTAGTCGCCAGCACAGATACGCAGTATTTT
CASSAGGLVASTDTQYF
>few|TRBJ1-4|.|TRBV30
TGTGCCTGGAGTAAGGTTTCAGGTGATAGTCGTGAAAAACTGTTTTTT
CAWSKVSGDSREKLFF
>few|TRBJ2-3|.|TRBV30
TGTGCCTGGAGTGTAGTAGCCGGAGATACGCAGTATTTT
CAWSVVAGDTQYF
>.|TRBJ2-5|.|TRBV7-8
TGTGCCAGCAGACCACTGAGGGTGGGAGTAGAGACCCAGTACTTC
CASRPLRVGVETQYF
>.|TRBJ1-4|.|TRBV7-2
TGTGCCAGCAGCTTAGTCCAGAGATCCTCAACTAATGAAAAACTGTTTTTT
CASSLVQRSSTNEKLFF
>few|TRBJ2-5|TRBD1|TRBV29-1
TGCAGCGTTTGGGACAGGGCAGAGACCCAGTACTTC
CSVWDRAETQYF
>.|TRBJ2-2|.|TRBV7-9
TGTGCCAGCAGCTTAGCAGGAATCGGGGAGCTGTTTTTT
CASSLAGIGELFF
>.|TRBJ2-3|.|TRBV9
TGTGCCAGCAGCGTAGAGGACTCCACAGATACGCAGTATTTT
CASSVEDSTDTQYF
>.|TRBJ2-3|.|TRBV5-4
TGTGCCAGCAGGTCCGGAACAGGGATTCGCACAGATACGCAGTATTTT
CASRSGTGIRTDTQYF
>.|TRBJ1-4|TRBD1|TRBV29-1
TGCAGCGTCGGACAGGGGGCTATTCTTGGAAAACTGTTTTTT
CSVGQGAILGKLFF
>.|TRBJ1-2|.|TRBV9
TGTGCCAGCAGCACCCATTCCCCAGGGACCTACACCTTC
CASSTHSPGTYTF
>few|TRBJ1-1|.|TRBV12-5
TGTGCTAGTGGCTACGGGGTTGTGATGAACACTGAAGCTTTCTTT
CASGYGVVMNTEAFF
>.|TRBJ2-5|TRBD2|TRBV5-1
TGCGCCAGCAGCTCCCTACCCAGCGGGAGAGCCCCTGGAGAGACCCAGTACTTC
CASSSLPSGRAPGETQYF
>.|TRBJ2-3|TRBD2|TRBV5-4
TGTGCCAGCAGTTCCTATAGCGGGGATACGCAGTATTTT
CASSSYSGDTQYF
>once|TRBJ1-1|.|TRBV5-4
TGTGCCAGCAGCATTCAACAGGGCTTGATGAACACTGAAGCTTTCTTT
CASSIQQGLMNTEAFF
>few|TRBJ2-5|.|TRBV28
TGTGCCAGCAGTTTATGGGCACTACGGGAGACCCAGTACTTC
CASSLWALRETQYF
>.|TRBJ1-5|.|TRBV30
TGTGCCTGGAGCGCAACAAGGAGTTTCAATCAGCCCCAGCATTTT
CAWSATRSFNQPQHF
>.|TRBJ2-3|.|TRBV5-1
TGCGCCAGCAGCTTGGGTTCACGCAGCACAGATACGCAGTATTTT
CASSLGSRSTDTQYF
>.|TRBJ2-2|TRBD2|TRBV4-2
TGTGCCAGCAGCCAAATCTCGGTAGCGGGAGGACGCACGGGGGAGCTGTTTTTT
CASSQISVAGGRTGELFF